This entry describes one TCR beta chain. Its matching antigen is unknown. The data derive from a study of cytomegalovirus exposure and HLA in healthy donors. Study summary: Within an early data release were tens of millions of unique TCRs drawn from HLA-typed donors.

Points from the study as a whole: TCR beta V segments were, for the most part, productive about 87% or about 30% of the time in an earlier analysis.

CDR1 MNHEY and CDR2 SMNVEV come from the germline V gene (reference sequence). This CDR3 has 16 residues. Trimming removed 1 base at V and 8 bases at J, with 15 bases between. The PCR used 60 Vbeta and 13 Jbeta primers. Method: immunoSEQ multiplex PCR; TCRdb's copy keeps in-frame clones and lacks some. The ten top clones account for 3% to 4.5%, within a sample of roughly 40,000 clones. Sequencing was done on a sample of PBMCs. The genes are TRBV27 and TRBJ1-6, with D hard to call. This clonotype originated in a male donor in good health and CMV-seronegative. CDR3 nucleotide sequence: TGTGCCAGCAGTTTATTTATCGGGTCCGGGTATTCACCCCTCCACTTT. Translation: CASSLFIGSGYSPLHF.